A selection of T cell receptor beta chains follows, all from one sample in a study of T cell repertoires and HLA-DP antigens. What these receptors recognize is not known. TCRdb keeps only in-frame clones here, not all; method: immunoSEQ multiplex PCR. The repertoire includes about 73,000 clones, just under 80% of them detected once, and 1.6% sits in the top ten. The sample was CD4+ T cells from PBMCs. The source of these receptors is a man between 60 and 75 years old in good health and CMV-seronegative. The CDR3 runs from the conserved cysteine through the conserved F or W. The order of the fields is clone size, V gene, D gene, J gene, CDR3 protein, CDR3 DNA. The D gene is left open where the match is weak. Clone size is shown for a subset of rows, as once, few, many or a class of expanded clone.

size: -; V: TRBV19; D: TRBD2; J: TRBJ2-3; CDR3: CASSGAGGGPHTQYF; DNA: TGTGCCAGTAGTGGAGCCGGCGGGGGGCCCCATACGCAGTATTTT
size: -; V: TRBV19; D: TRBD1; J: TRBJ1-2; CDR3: CASSARDRRGYTF; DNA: TGTGCCAGTAGTGCCCGGGACAGAAGAGGCTACACCTTC
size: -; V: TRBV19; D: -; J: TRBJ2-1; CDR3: CASSIALQGRTVIGEQFF; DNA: TGTGCCAGTAGTATAGCCCTTCAGGGACGGACGGTGATAGGTGAGCAGTTCTTC
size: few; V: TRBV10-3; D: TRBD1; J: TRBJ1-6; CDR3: CAIGGQGHNSPLHF; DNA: TGTGCCATCGGAGGACAGGGTCATAATTCACCCCTCCACTTT
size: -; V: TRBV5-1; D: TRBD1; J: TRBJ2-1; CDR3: CASSSTPGQRGGEQFF; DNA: TGCGCCAGCAGCTCTACTCCGGGACAGAGAGGGGGTGAGCAGTTCTTC
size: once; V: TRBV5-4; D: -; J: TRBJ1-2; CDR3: CASSLSSQGQGYTF; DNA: TGTGCCAGCAGCTTGTCAAGTCAGGGACAAGGCTACACCTTC
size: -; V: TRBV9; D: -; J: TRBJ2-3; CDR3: CASSVAPSRGKGDTQYF; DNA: TGTGCCAGCAGCGTAGCCCCCTCTCGGGGTAAAGGAGATACGCAGTATTTT
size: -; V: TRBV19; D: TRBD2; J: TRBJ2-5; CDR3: CASSSRGPGTRQETQYF; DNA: TGTGCCAGTAGTAGCCGGGGGCCTGGGACTAGACAAGAGACCCAGTACTTC
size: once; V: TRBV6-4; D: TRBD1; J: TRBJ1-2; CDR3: CASSALQGPLSGYTF; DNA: TGTGCCAGCAGTGCCTTACAGGGGCCCCTTTCTGGCTACACCTTC
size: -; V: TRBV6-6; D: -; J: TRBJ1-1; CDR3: CASSPVWGTEAFF; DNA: TGTGCCAGCAGTCCCGTGTGGGGGACTGAAGCTTTCTTT
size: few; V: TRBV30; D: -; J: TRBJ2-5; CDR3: CAWSRGPSETQYF; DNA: TGTGCCTGGAGTCGAGGGCCGTCGGAGACCCAGTACTTC
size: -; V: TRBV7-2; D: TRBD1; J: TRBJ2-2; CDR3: CASSSGQGASGELFF; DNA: TGTGCCAGCAGCTCGGGACAGGGGGCTAGCGGGGAGCTGTTTTTT
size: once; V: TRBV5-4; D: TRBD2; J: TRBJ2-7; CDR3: CASSLSGVRGSGEQYF; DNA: TGTGCCAGCAGCCTTAGCGGGGTCCGCGGGTCAGGTGAGCAGTACTTC
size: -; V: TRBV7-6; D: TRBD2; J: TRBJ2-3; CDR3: CASSFELAGGEQYF; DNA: TGTGCCAGCAGCTTCGAACTAGCGGGAGGGGAGCAGTATTTT
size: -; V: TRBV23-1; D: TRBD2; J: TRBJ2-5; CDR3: CASTLNPGLAALQETQYF; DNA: TGCGCCAGCACTCTTAATCCGGGACTAGCCGCCCTCCAAGAGACCCAGTACTTC
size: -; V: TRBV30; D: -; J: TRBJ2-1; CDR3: CASKGTGDFEQFF; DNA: TGTGCCTCAAAAGGGACTGGAGATTTTGAGCAGTTCTTC
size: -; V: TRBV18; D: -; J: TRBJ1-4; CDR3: CASSRQSGGNEKLFF; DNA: TGTGCCAGCTCCCGACAGAGTGGGGGGAATGAAAAACTGTTTTTT
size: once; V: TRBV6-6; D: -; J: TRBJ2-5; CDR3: CASRPEGPKQETQYF; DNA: TGTGCCAGCAGACCCGAGGGTCCTAAGCAAGAGACCCAGTACTTC
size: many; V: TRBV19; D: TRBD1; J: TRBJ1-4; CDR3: CASRRQGGKLFF; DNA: TGTGCCAGCAGACGACAGGGCGGAAAACTGTTTTTT
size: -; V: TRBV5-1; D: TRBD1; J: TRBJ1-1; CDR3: CASSLGQGAFTEAFF; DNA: TGCGCCAGCAGCTTGGGACAGGGGGCTTTCACTGAAGCTTTCTTT
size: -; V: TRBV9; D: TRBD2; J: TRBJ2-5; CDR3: CASSVEASGSWETQYF; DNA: TGTGCCAGCAGCGTAGAGGCTAGCGGGAGTTGGGAGACCCAGTACTTC
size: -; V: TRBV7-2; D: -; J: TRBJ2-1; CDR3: CASSPRSPDTYNEQFF; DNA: TGTGCCAGCAGCCCTCGGTCACCCGATACCTACAATGAGCAGTTCTTC
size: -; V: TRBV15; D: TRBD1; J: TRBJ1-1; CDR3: CATSTGTGVTEAFF; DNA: TGTGCCACCAGCACCGGGACAGGGGTTACTGAAGCTTTCTTT
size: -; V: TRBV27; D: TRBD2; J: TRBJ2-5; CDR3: CASSVLAGAGGETQYF; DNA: TGTGCCAGCAGTGTTCTAGCGGGGGCTGGAGGAGAGACCCAGTACTTC
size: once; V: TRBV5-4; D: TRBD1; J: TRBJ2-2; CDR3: CASSFGGTGHTGELFF; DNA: TGTGCCAGCAGCTTTGGGGGGACAGGACACACCGGGGAGCTGTTTTTT
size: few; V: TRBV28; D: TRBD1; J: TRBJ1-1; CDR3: CASSFGAGGARTEAFF; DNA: TGTGCCAGCAGTTTTGGGGCAGGGGGAGCTCGCACTGAAGCTTTCTTT
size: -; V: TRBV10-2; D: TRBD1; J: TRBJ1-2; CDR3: CASSGGTGLIYGYTF; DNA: TGCGCCAGCAGTGGAGGGACAGGGTTAATCTATGGCTACACCTTC
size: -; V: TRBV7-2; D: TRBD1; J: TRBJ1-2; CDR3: CASSLGRGTGANYGYTF; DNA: TGTGCCAGCAGCTTAGGTCGGGGGACAGGGGCTAACTATGGCTACACCTTC
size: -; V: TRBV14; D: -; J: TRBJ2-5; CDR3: CASSQDPMRETQYF; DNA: TGTGCCAGCAGCCAGGATCCGATGAGGGAGACCCAGTACTTC
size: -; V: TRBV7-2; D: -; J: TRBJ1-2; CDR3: CASSLNRRVTNYGYTF; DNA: TGTGCCAGCAGCTTAAATCGGAGGGTCACAAACTATGGCTACACCTTC
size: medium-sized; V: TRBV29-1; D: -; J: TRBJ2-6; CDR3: CSVYSSGANVLTF; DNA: TGCAGCGTGTACAGCTCTGGGGCCAACGTCCTGACTTTC
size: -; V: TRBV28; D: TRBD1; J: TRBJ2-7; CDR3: CASRSRQGAHYEQYF; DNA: TGTGCCAGCAGATCACGACAGGGGGCTCACTACGAGCAGTACTTC
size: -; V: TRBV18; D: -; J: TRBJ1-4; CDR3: CASSPDGGGLFF; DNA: TGTGCCAGCTCACCAGACGGAGGGGGACTGTTTTTT